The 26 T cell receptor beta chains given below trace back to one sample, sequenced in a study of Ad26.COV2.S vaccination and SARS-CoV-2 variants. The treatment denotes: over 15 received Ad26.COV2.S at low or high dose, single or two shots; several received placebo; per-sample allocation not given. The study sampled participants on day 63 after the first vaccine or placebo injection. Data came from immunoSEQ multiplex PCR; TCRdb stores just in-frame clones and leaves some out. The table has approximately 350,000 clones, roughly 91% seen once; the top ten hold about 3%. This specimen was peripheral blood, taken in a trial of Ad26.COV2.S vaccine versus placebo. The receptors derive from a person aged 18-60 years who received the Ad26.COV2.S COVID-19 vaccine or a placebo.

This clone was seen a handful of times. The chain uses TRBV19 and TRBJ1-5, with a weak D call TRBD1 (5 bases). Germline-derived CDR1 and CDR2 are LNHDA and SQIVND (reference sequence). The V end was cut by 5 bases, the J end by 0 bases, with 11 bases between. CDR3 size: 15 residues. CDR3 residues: CASSWATDSNQPQHF. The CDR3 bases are TGTGCCAGTAGTTGGGCGACAGATAGCAATCAGCCCCAGCATTTT.

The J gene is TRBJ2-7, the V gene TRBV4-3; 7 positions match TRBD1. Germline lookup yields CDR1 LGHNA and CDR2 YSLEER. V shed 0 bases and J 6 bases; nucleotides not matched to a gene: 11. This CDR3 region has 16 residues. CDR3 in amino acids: CASSQDRWTGLREQYF. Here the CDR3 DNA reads TGCGCCAGCAGCCAAGATCGCTGGACAGGTTTGCGCGAGCAGTACTTC.

CDR3 nucleotide sequence: TGTGCCAGCAGCCCGGGGGGGACTGAAGCTTTCTTT. It is translated as CASSPGGTEAFF. The chain couples TRBV7-6 to TRBJ1-1, with D tentatively TRBD1 (5 bases). In germline, CDR1 is SGHVS, CDR2 FNYEAQ. The CDR3 runs to 12 residues. Between the trimmed V and J ends, which lost 5 bases and 5 bases, there was a span of 9 bases.

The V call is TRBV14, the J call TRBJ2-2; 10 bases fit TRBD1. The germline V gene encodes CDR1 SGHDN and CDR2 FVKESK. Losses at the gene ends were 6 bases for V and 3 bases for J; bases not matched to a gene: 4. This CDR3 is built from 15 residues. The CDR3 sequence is CASSRQGAYTGELFF. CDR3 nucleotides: TGTGCCAGCAGTCGACAGGGGGCATACACCGGGGAGCTGTTTTTT.

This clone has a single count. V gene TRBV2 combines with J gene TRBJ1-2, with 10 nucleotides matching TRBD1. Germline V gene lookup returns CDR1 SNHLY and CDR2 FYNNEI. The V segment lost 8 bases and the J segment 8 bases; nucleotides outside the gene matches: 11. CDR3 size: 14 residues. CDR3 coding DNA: TGTGCCAGCCACCGGCTGGGACAGGGGCGAGGCTACACCTTC. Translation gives CASHRLGQGRGYTF.

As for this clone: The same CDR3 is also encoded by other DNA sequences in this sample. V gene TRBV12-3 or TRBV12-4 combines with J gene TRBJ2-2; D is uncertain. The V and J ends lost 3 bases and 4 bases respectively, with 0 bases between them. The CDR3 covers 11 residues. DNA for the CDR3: TGTGCCAGCAGTTTCACCGGGGAGCTGTTTTTT. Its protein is CASSFTGELFF.

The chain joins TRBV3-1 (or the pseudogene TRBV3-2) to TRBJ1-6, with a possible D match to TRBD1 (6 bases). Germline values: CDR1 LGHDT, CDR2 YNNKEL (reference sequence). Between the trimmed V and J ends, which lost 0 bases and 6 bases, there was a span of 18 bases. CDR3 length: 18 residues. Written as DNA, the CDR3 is TGTGCCAGCAGCCAAGATTGGGTCTGGGGGCTTTGTAATTCACCCCTCCACTTT. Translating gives CASSQDWVWGLCNSPLHF.

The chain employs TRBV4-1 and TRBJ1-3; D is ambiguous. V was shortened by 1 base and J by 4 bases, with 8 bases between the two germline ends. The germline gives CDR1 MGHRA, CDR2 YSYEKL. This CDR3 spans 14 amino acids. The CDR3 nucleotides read TGCGCCAGCAGCCAAGGGAAGGGAGGAAACACCATATATTTT. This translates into CASSQGKGGNTIYF.

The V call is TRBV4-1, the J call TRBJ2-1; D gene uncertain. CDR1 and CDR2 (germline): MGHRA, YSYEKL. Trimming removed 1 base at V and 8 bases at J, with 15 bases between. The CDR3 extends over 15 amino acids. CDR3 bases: TGCGCCAGCAGCCAAGCACGTATTCTGGTGGATGAGCAGTTCTTC. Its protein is CASSQARILVDEQFF.

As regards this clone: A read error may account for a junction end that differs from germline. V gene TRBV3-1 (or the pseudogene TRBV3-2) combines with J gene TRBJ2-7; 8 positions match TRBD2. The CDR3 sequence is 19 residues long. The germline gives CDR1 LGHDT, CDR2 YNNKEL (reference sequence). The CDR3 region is CARSHGVYWAGGPAYEQYF. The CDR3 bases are TGTGCCCGCAGCCATGGGGTATATTGGGCGGGGGGACCCGCCTACGAGCAGTACTTC.

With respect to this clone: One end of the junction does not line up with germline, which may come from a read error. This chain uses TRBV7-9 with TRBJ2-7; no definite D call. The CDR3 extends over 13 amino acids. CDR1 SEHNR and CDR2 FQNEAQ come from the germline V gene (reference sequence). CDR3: CASSLATDDEEYF. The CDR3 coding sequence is TGTGCCAGCAGCTTAGCAACAGACGACGAGGAGTACTTC.

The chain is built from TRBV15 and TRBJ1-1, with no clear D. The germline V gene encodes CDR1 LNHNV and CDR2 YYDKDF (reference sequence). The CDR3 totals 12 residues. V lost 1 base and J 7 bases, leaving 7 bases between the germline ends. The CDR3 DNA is TGTGCCACCAGCAGAGTCAAGGGTGAAGCTTTCTTT. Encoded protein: CATSRVKGEAFF.

The CDR3 sequence: CASSLQTSGVGAYNEQFF. The CDR3, as DNA: TGTGCCAGCAGCCTTCAGACTAGCGGGGTAGGTGCCTACAATGAGCAGTTCTTC. The V gene is TRBV14, the J gene TRBJ2-1, with 11 positions matching TRBD2. V lost 4 bases to trimming and J lost 2 bases; unmatched junction nucleotides: 10. The germline CDR1 and CDR2 sequences are SGHDN and FVKESK. The CDR3 loop spans 18 amino acids.

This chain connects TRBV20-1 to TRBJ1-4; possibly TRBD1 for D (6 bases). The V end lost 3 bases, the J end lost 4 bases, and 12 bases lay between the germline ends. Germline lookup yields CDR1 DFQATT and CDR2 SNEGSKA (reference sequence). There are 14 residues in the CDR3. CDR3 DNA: TGCAGTGCTAGTACAGGGACGGGTAATGAAAAACTGTTTTTT. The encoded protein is CSASTGTGNEKLFF.

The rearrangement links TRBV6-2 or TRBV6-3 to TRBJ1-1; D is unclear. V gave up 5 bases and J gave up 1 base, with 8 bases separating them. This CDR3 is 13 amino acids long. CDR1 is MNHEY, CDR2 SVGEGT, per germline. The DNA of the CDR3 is TGTGCCAGCAGTCCCCCAGGGAACACTGAAGCTTTCTTT. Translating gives CASSPPGNTEAFF.

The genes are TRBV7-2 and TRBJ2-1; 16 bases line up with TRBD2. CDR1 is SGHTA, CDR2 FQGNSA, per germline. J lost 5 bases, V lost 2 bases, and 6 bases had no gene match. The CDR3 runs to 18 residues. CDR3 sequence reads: CASSLKGLAGGRNNEQFF. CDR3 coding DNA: TGTGCCAGCAGCTTAAAGGGACTAGCGGGGGGGCGAAACAATGAGCAGTTCTTC. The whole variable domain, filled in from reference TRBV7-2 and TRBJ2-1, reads GAGVSQSPSNKVTEKGKDVELRCDPISGHTALYWYRQSLGQGLEFLIYFQGNSAPDKSGLPSDRFSAERTGGSVSTLTIQRTQQEDSAVYLCASSLKGLAGGRNNEQFFGPGTRLTVL.

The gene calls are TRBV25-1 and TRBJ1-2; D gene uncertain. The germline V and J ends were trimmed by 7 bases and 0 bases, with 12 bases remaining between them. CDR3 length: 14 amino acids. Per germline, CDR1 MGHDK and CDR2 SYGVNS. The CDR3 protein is CASTPGLANYGYTF. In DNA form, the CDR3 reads TGTGCCAGCACACCGGGTCTCGCTAACTATGGCTACACCTTC.

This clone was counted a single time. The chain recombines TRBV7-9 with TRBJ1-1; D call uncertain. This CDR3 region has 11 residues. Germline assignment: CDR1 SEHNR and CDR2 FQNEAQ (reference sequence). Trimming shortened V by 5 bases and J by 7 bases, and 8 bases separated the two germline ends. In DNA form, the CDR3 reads TGTGCCAGCAGCGGGATCTTTGAAGCTTTCTTT. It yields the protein CASSGIFEAFF.

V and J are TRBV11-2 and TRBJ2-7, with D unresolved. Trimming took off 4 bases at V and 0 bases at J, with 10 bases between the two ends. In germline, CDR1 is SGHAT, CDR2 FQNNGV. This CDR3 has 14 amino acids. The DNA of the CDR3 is TGTGCCAGCAGCTCCTTACTATACTCCTACGAGCAGTACTTC. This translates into CASSSLLYSYEQYF.

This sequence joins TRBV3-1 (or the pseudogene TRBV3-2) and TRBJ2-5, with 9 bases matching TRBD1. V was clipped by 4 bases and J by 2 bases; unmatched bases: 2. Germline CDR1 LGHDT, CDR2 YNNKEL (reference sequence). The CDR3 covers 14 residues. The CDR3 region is CASSPGTGQETQYF. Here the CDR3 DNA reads TGTGCCAGCAGCCCTGGGACAGGGCAAGAGACCCAGTACTTC.

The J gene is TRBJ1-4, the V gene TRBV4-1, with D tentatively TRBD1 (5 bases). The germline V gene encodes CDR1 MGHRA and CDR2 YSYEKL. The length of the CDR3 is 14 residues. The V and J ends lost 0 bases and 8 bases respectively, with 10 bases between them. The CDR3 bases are TGCGCCAGCAGCCAAGATTTGGCAGGGGAAAAACTGTTTTTT. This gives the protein CASSQDLAGEKLFF.

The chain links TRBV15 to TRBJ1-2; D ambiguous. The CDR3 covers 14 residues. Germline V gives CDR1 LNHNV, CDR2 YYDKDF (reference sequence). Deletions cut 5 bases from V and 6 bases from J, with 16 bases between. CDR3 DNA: TGTGCCACCAGCCCCCGGGGATGGGAGGATGGCTACACCTTC. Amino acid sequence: CATSPRGWEDGYTF.

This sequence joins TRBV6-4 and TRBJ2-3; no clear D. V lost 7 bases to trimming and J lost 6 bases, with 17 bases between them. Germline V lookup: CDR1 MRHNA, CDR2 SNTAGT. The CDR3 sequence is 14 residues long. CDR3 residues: CASTESGPRDTQYF. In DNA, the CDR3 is TGTGCCAGCACAGAGTCTGGACCCCGGGATACGCAGTATTTT.

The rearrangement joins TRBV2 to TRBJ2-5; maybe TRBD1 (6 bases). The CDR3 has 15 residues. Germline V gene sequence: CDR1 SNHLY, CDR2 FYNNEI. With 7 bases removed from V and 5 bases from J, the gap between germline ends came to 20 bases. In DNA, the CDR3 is TGTGCCAGCACAGAGGGGGTCGTCAGCAGGGAGACCCAGTACTTC. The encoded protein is CASTEGVVSRETQYF.

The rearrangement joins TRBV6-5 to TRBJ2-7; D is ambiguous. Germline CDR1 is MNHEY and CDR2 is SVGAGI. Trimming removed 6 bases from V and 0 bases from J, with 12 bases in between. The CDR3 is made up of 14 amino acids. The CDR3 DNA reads TGTGCCAGCAGCCCGGGCTGGAGCTCCTACGAGCAGTACTTC. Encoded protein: CASSPGWSSYEQYF.

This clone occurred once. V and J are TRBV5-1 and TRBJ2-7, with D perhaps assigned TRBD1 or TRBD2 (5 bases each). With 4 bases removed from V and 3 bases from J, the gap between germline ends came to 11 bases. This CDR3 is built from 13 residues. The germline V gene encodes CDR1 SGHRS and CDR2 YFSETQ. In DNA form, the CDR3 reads TGCGCCAGCAGCCAAGGGGACCGCTACGAGCAGTACTTC. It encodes CASSQGDRYEQYF.